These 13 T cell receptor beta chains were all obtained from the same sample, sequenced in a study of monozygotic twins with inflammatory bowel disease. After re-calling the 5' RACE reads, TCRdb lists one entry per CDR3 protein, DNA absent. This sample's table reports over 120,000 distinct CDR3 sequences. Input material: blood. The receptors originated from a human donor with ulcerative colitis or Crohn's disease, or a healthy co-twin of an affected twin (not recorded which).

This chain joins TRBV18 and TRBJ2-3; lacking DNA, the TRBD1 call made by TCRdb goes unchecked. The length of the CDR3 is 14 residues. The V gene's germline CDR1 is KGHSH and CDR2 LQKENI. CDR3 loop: CASSLSDNTDTQYF.

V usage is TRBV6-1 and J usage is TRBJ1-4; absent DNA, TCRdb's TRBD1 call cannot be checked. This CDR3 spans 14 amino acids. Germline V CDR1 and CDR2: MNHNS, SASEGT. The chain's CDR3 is CASSVSRVNEKLFF.

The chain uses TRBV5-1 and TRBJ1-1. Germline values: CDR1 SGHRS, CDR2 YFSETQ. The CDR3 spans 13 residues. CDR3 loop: CASSLESGNKAFF.

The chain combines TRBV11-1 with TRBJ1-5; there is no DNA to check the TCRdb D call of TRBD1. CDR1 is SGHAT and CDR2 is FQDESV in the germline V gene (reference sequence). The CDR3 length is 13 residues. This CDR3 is CASSKDTSQPQHF. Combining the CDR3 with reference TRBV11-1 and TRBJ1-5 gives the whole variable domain EAEVAQSPRYKITEKSQAVAFWCDPISGHATLYWYRQILGQGPELLVQFQDESVVDDSQLPKDRFSAERLKGVDSTLKIQPAELGDSAMYLCASSKDTSQPQHFGDGTRLSIL.

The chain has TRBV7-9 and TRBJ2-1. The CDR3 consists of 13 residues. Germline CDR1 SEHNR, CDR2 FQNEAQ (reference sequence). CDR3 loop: CASSLGRINEQFF.

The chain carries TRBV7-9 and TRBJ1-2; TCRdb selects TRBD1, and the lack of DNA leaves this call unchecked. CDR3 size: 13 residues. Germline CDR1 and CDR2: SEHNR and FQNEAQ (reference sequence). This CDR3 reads CASSLQGFYGYTF.

This CDR3 reads CASSPQGNEQYF. The chain is built from TRBV13 and TRBJ2-7; TCRdb names TRBD1, which stays unverified in the absence of DNA. There are 12 residues in the CDR3. Germline V CDR1 and CDR2: PRHDT, FYEKMQ (reference sequence). Supplemented by reference TRBV13 and TRBJ2-7, the full variable domain reads AAGVIQSPRHLIKEKRETATLKCYPIPRHDTVYWYQQGPGQDPQFLISFYEKMQSDKGSIPDRFSAQQFSDYHSELNMSSLELGDSALYFCASSPQGNEQYFGPGTRLTVT.

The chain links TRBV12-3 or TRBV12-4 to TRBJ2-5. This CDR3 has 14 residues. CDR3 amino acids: CASSLRRDQETQYF.

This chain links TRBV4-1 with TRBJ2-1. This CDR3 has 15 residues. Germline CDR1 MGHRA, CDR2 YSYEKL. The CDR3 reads CASSRRTSSYNEQFF.

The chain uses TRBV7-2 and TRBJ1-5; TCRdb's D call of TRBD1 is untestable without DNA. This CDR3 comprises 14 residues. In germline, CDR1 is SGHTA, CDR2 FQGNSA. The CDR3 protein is CASSLYQGGQPQHF.

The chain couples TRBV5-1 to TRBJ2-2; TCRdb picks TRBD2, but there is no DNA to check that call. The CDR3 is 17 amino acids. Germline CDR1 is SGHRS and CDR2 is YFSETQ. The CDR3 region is CASSQGTSGSRTGELFF.

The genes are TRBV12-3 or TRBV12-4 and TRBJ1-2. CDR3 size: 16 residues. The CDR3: CASFASRQLLYYGYTF.

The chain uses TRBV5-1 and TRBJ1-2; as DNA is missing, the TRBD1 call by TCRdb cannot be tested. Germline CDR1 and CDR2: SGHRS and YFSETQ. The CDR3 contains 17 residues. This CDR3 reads CASSSGQARSFPYGYTF.